These 29 T cell receptor beta chains originate from one sample sequenced in a study of blood T cells in healthy people across ages (dated by TCRdb to the mid-2010s). Libraries were constructed by 5' RACE. The second PCR ran for about 6 to 12 cycles and used a J-beta primer mix along with a sample-barcoded 5' primer. TCRdb trimmed the raw reads at Q25, called clones with MiXCR and kept productive beta chains. When rows share a CDR3 protein, they turn into one entry using the most common DNA and genes. This sample has approximately 2,000,000 distinct CDR3 sequences in its table, and roughly two fifths of those were observed once. Roughly 23% of the sample comes from the top ten. The material sequenced was blood. The receptor set was obtained from a human donor in good health.

This clonotype turned up a few times. The V call is TRBV28, the J call TRBJ2-1; 9 nucleotides match TRBD1. J gave up 4 bases and V 4 bases, and 5 bases lay outside the gene matches. The CDR3 runs 15 residues. Germline CDR1 and CDR2: MDHEN and SYDVKM. In nucleotides, the CDR3 is TGTGCCAGCAGTTCTGGGGACAGGGCGTACAATGAGCAGTTCTTC. Its protein product is CASSSGDRAYNEQFF.

This clonotype was seen ten or more times. The rearrangement links TRBV12-3 or TRBV12-4 to TRBJ2-4; D gene uncertain. The CDR3 consists of 15 residues. V lost 3 bases, J lost 0 bases, and 9 bases lay in between. CDR3: CASSFLRLAKNIQYF. CDR3 nucleotides: TGTGCCAGCAGTTTTCTACGGTTAGCCAAAAACATTCAGTACTTC.

The table lists this clonotype with a few counts. The genes are TRBV7-2 and TRBJ2-5, with 7 bases fitting TRBD1. V shed 5 bases, J shed 5 bases, and the junction held 8 bases outside the gene matches. This CDR3 contains 14 residues. CDR1 is SGHTA, CDR2 FQGNSA, per germline. CDR3 region: CASSVQGYVETQYF. CDR3 bases: TGTGCCAGCAGCGTACAGGGGTATGTCGAGACCCAGTACTTC.

The V and J genes are TRBV29-1 and TRBJ1-1; possibly TRBD1 for D (6 bases). V was clipped by 4 bases and J by 5 bases, with 11 bases between them. Per the germline V gene, CDR1 is SQVTM and CDR2 is ANQGSEA. CDR3 length: 12 amino acids. As DNA, the CDR3 is TGCAGCGTTGGCAGGGGAAAAACTGAAGCTTTCTTT. Translating it yields CSVGRGKTEAFF.

A few counts support this clonotype. V gene TRBV6-5 combines with J gene TRBJ1-1; 7 positions agree with TRBD1. V was clipped by 10 bases and J by 4 bases; unmatched bases: 6. The V gene's germline CDR1 is MNHEY and CDR2 SVGAGI. The CDR3 contains 12 residues. The CDR3 DNA is TGTGCCACCCACAGGGGCCCCACTGAAGCTTTCTTT. Its translation: CATHRGPTEAFF.

This clonotype is a singleton in its sample. Germline is not matched at one junction end, which may reflect a read error. The chain links TRBV5-1 to TRBJ2-3; no definite D call. This CDR3 region has 14 residues. Germline V gene sequence: CDR1 SGHRS, CDR2 YFSETQ. The CDR3 loop reads CVSSLGRFTDTQYF. The CDR3 coding sequence is TGCGTCAGCAGCTTGGGTCGTTTCACAGATACGCAGTATTTT.

Details on this clonotype: Compared with germline, one end of the junction differs, possibly owing to a read error. This chain uses TRBV7-2 with TRBJ2-7; D ambiguous. Germline values: CDR1 SGHTA, CDR2 FQGNSA. The length of the CDR3 is 12 residues. The CDR3, as DNA: TGTGCCGGCAGCACCTCGTTGGGGGAGCAGTACTTC. Its protein product is CAGSTSLGEQYF. Supplemented by reference TRBV7-2 and TRBJ2-7, the full variable domain reads GAGVSQSPSNKVTEKGKDVELRCDPISGHTALYWYRQSLGQGLEFLIYFQGNSAPDKSGLPSDRFSAERTGGSVSTLTIQRTQQEDSAVYLCAGSTSLGEQYFGPGTRLTVT.

In its sample, this clonotype was seen a few times. This sequence joins TRBV4-3 and TRBJ1-2; D is unresolved. Germline V gene sequence: CDR1 LGHNA, CDR2 YSLEER. Trimming pared 4 bases from V and 4 bases from J, leaving 16 bases between. The CDR3 covers 15 residues. The DNA of the CDR3 is TGCGCCAGCAGCCCGTTTTTAATGGGATCCTATGGCTACACCTTC. It yields the protein CASSPFLMGSYGYTF.

Only a few counts were recorded for this clonotype. The V and J genes are TRBV29-1 and TRBJ2-7; 9 bases map to TRBD1. The V gene's germline CDR1 is SQVTM and CDR2 ANQGSEA. J lost 3 bases, V lost 0 bases, and 18 bases had no gene match. The CDR3 sequence is 19 residues long. Here the CDR3 DNA reads TGCAGCGTTGAAGATCGGTTTTTCGGGACAGGGCTGGGACACTACGAGCAGTACTTC. This sequence encodes CSVEDRFFGTGLGHYEQYF.

This clonotype was detected only a few times. V usage is TRBV29-1 and J usage is TRBJ2-3; D ambiguous. The CDR3 covers 14 residues. V was trimmed by 4 bases and J by 0 bases, leaving 11 bases between them. Germline V lookup: CDR1 SQVTM, CDR2 ANQGSEA. CDR3 loop: CSVGPSMSTDTQYF. CDR3 in DNA: TGCAGCGTTGGACCTAGTATGAGCACAGATACGCAGTATTTT.

CDR3 sequence reads: CASTPQDRAYGYTF. The CDR3 nucleotides are TGTGCCAGCACCCCTCAGGATAGGGCGTATGGCTACACCTTC. The genes are TRBV5-6 and TRBJ1-2, with unresolved D. This CDR3 is built from 14 residues. Per germline, CDR1 SGHDT and CDR2 YYEEEE. V lost 6 bases and J 5 bases, leaving 17 bases between the germline ends.

V is TRBV6-6 and J is TRBJ1-2, with D possibly matching TRBD1 (5 bases). The V end was cut by 6 bases, the J end by 5 bases, with 10 bases between. The CDR3 is 12 amino acids. Germline V gene sequence: CDR1 MNHNY, CDR2 SVGAGI (reference sequence). CDR3 coding DNA: TGTGCCAGCAGCTCAGGGAAATATGGCTACACCTTC. Translating it yields CASSSGKYGYTF.

This clonotype was seen more than once but under ten times. J is TRBJ1-2 and V is TRBV4-1, with D maybe TRBD1 (5 bases). V shed 4 bases and J shed 3 bases, with 12 bases lying between them. The germline V gene encodes CDR1 MGHRA and CDR2 YSYEKL. The CDR3 totals 14 residues. The CDR3 nucleotides read TGCGCCAGCAGCCCGACAGAACAGGACTATGGCTACACCTTC. Translating it yields CASSPTEQDYGYTF.

The chain uses TRBV12-3 or TRBV12-4 and TRBJ2-5; 9 nucleotides line up with TRBD2. The CDR3 consists of 16 residues. Trimming at V came to 6 bases and at J to 2 bases, leaving 10 bases not matched to a gene. The chain's CDR3 is CASRPPSGVQQETQYF. CDR3 coding DNA: TGTGCCAGCAGGCCCCCTAGCGGGGTCCAACAAGAGACCCAGTACTTC.

This clonotype turned up a few times. The genes are TRBV10-3 and TRBJ2-1, with a weak D call TRBD2 (7 bases). The CDR3 sequence is 15 residues long. The germline V gene has CDR1 ENHRY and CDR2 SYGVKD. V was trimmed by 7 bases and J by 4 bases, leaving 17 bases between them. CDR3 DNA sequence: TGTGCCATCACCCGTGAGGGGGGGGAGTACAATGAGCAGTTCTTC. As protein: CAITREGGEYNEQFF.

This clonotype turned up a few times. This chain connects TRBV20-1 to TRBJ1-5, with D perhaps matching TRBD1 (6 bases). CDR3 length equals 14 residues. The germline CDR1 and CDR2 sequences are DFQATT and SNEGSKA (reference sequence). Trimming stripped 0 bases from V and 7 bases from J, with 13 bases between. As DNA, the CDR3 is TGCAGTGCTAGAGAATCCGGGGGCCTACAGCCCCAGCATTTT. Its protein is CSARESGGLQPQHF.

This clonotype was picked up a small number of times. CDR3 coding DNA: TGCGCCAGCAGCTTGGACGGTAGCGCTACCAAAAACATTCAGTACTTC. Translated, it gives CASSLDGSATKNIQYF. The chain recombines TRBV5-1 with TRBJ2-4; D might be TRBD2 (5 bases). V was cut by 0 bases and J by 2 bases, with 12 bases left in between. Germline values: CDR1 SGHRS, CDR2 YFSETQ. CDR3 size: 16 residues.

The CDR3 nucleotides are TGTGCCAGCAGGCCGAACAGGGGGCGCCATGAAGCTTTCTTT. This translates into CASRPNRGRHEAFF. The J gene is TRBJ1-1, the V gene TRBV7-9, with 9 bases aligning to TRBD1. V trimming: 6 bases; J trimming: 7 bases; junction bases outside the gene matches: 9. Germline V gene sequence: CDR1 SEHNR, CDR2 FQNEAQ (reference sequence). CDR3 size: 14 residues. The variable domain in full, completed from reference TRBV7-9 and TRBJ1-1, reads DTGVSQNPRHKITKRGQNVTFRCDPISEHNRLYWYRQTLGQGPEFLTYFQNEAQLEKSRLLSDRFSAERPKGSFSTLEIQRTEQGDSAMYLCASRPNRGRHEAFFGQGTRLTVV.

The gene calls are TRBV5-4 and TRBJ1-1; D is ambiguous. Germline CDR1 SGHNT, CDR2 YYREEE (reference sequence). The CDR3 extends over 13 amino acids. The germline V and J ends were trimmed by 7 bases and 4 bases, with 14 bases remaining between them. The CDR3 bases are TGTGCCAGCGGACGAAACGGACCCACTGAAGCTTTCTTT. Protein sequence: CASGRNGPTEAFF.

The CDR3, as DNA: TGCAGCGGTGCGACTAGCGTGGATGAGCGGTACTTC. Translation: CSGATSVDERYF. V and J are TRBV29-1 and TRBJ2-5; TRBD2 aligns across 8 bases. The CDR3 has 12 residues. The germline V gene has CDR1 SQVTM and CDR2 ANQGSEA. V shed 7 bases and J 13 bases; nucleotides not matched to a gene: 14.

The rearrangement uses TRBV28 and TRBJ2-5, with D possibly called TRBD1 or TRBD2 (5 bases each). The CDR3 extends over 14 amino acids. V was clipped by 8 bases and J by 4 bases, with 17 bases between them. Germline V CDR1 and CDR2: MDHEN, SYDVKM. CDR3 nucleotide sequence: TGTGCCAGCCGTGCACCGGGACCCGGAGAGACCCAGTACTTC. As protein: CASRAPGPGETQYF.

Here the CDR3 reads CASRNTGLNNVEAFF. CDR3 bases: TGCGCCAGCAGAAATACGGGACTGAATAACGTTGAAGCTTTCTTT. The chain uses TRBV5-1 and TRBJ1-1, with D possibly being TRBD1 (5 bases). This CDR3 contains 15 residues. CDR1 and CDR2 from the germline V gene are SGHRS and YFSETQ. V lost 5 bases, J lost 7 bases, and 21 bases lay in between.

This chain links TRBV4-2 with TRBJ1-4; D is undetermined. The CDR3 length is 16 residues. Trimming shortened V by 1 base and J by 0 bases, and 9 bases separated the two germline ends. Germline values: CDR1 LGHNA, CDR2 YNFKEQ. The CDR3 protein is CASSQASRTTNEKLFF. CDR3 sequence (DNA): TGTGCCAGCAGCCAAGCTTCGAGGACAACTAATGAAAAACTGTTTTTT.

This clonotype was recorded a few times. The rearrangement links TRBV7-2 to TRBJ1-2, with D uncertain. The V and J ends lost 6 bases and 4 bases respectively, with 15 bases between them. This CDR3 comprises 14 residues. The V gene's germline CDR1 is SGHTA and CDR2 FQGNSA. The CDR3 nucleotides are TGTGCCAGCAGGCCATCGGACGGCTTCTATGGCTACACCTTC. This codes for CASRPSDGFYGYTF.

J is TRBJ2-2 and V is TRBV5-1; possibly TRBD1 for D (6 bases). This CDR3 has 14 residues. In germline, CDR1 is SGHRS, CDR2 YFSETQ. V dropped 4 bases and J dropped 5 bases, with 12 bases sitting between them. In nucleotides, the CDR3 is TGCGCCAGCAGCCCTGGACAGTCGACCGGGGAGCTGTTTTTT. This sequence encodes CASSPGQSTGELFF.

This clonotype has more than one count but fewer than ten. This chain uses TRBV20-1 with TRBJ2-7; D perhaps matches TRBD2 (6 bases). Germline V gene lookup returns CDR1 DFQATT and CDR2 SNEGSKA (reference sequence). Deletions cut 2 bases from V and 2 bases from J, with 10 bases between. This CDR3 has 13 residues. The CDR3 loop reads CSARRDLAYEQYF. CDR3 sequence (DNA): TGCAGTGCTAGAAGGGACTTAGCCTACGAGCAGTACTTC.

The chain links TRBV29-1 to TRBJ1-2, with 8 bases fitting TRBD1. The CDR3 runs 14 residues. V was clipped by 6 bases and J by 0 bases; unmatched bases: 6. Germline loops: CDR1 SQVTM, CDR2 ANQGSEA. CDR3 sequence reads: CSVEDRAANYGYTF. The DNA of the CDR3 is TGCAGCGTAGAGGACAGGGCGGCTAACTATGGCTACACCTTC.

This clonotype turned up a few times. The chain links TRBV11-1 to TRBJ2-7, with D perhaps matching TRBD1 (6 bases). Germline values: CDR1 SGHAT, CDR2 FQDESV (reference sequence). This CDR3 comprises 14 residues. V lost 7 bases, J lost 7 bases, and 20 bases lay in between. CDR3 nucleotides: TGTGCCAGCACCCAACAGGGCGCAAGCGGTGAGCAGTACTTC. Translated: CASTQQGASGEQYF.

The gene calls are TRBV7-6 and TRBJ2-1; D possibly corresponds to TRBD1 (5 bases). V lost 2 bases and J lost 4, with 15 bases in between. CDR3 size: 16 residues. Looked up from germline, CDR1 is SGHVS and CDR2 is FNYEAQ. The CDR3, as DNA: TGTGCCAGCAGCTTAATGTTGGGCAGGGATTACAATGAGCAGTTCTTC. It is translated as CASSLMLGRDYNEQFF. Full variable domain (outside the CDR3, taken from reference TRBV7-6 and TRBJ2-1): GAGVSQSPRYKVTKRGQDVALRCDPISGHVSLYWYRQALGQGPEFLTYFNYEAQQDKSGLPNDRFSAERPEGSISTLTIQRTEQRDSAMYRCASSLMLGRDYNEQFFGPGTRLTVL.